This T cell receptor beta chain was captured by sequencing in a study of cytomegalovirus exposure and HLA in healthy donors. In its sample, this clone was seen a few times. The CDR3 length is 12 residues. Trimming cost V 1 base and J 10 bases; bases outside gene matches: 3. The germline CDR1 and CDR2 sequences are MNHNS and SASEGT. Amplification used 60 Vbeta primers and 13 Jbeta primers. Sequencing was performed with immunoSEQ multiplex PCR; in TCRdb, only in-frame clones are kept and a portion is missing. In the table there are over 130,000 clones, approximately 85% of which are singletons. The sample comprised PBMCs. The J gene is TRBJ2-7, the V gene TRBV6-1; TRBD1 agrees at 8 bases. The receptor was isolated from a man over 45 in good health and CMV-seropositive. In DNA form, the CDR3 reads TGTGCCAGCAGTGAAGGGGACAGGTACCAGTACTTC. It specifies CASSEGDRYQYF.